The clone carrying this TCR beta chain has just a few counts. The antigen remains undetermined. The data derive from a study of identical twins. Study outcomes and limitations: Because invariant MAIT and iNKT cells could be present, zero-insertion analyses could be partly confounded. Within cord blood, abundant beta clonotypes carried fewer insertions, but memory repertoires showed no such trend. Low generation-probability sequences were in excess among twin-shared out-of-frame alpha sequences. Researchers reported weaker excess twin sharing in beta out-of-frame sequences.

This CDR3 spans 13 amino acids. V shed 0 bases and J 9 bases; nucleotides not matched to a gene: 4. The germline CDR1 and CDR2 sequences are DFQATT and SNEGSKA (reference sequence). Via MiXCR, TCRdb re-called the 5' RACE reads, giving one row per CDR3 protein. In the table there are under 300,000 distinct CDR3 sequences, 9.5% to 15% of which are singletons. These data were also reused for a study on yellow fever vaccine responses in identical twins.

The clonotype was recovered from a woman aged 18-30 years in good health. Sequencing was carried out using memory (CD45RO+) T cells sorted from blood. The rearrangement joins TRBV20-1 to TRBJ2-4; 8 nucleotides line up with TRBD1. In DNA form, the CDR3 reads TGCAGTGCTAGAGAGACAGGGGTGGGCATTCAGTACTTC. Translation gives CSARETGVGIQYF.